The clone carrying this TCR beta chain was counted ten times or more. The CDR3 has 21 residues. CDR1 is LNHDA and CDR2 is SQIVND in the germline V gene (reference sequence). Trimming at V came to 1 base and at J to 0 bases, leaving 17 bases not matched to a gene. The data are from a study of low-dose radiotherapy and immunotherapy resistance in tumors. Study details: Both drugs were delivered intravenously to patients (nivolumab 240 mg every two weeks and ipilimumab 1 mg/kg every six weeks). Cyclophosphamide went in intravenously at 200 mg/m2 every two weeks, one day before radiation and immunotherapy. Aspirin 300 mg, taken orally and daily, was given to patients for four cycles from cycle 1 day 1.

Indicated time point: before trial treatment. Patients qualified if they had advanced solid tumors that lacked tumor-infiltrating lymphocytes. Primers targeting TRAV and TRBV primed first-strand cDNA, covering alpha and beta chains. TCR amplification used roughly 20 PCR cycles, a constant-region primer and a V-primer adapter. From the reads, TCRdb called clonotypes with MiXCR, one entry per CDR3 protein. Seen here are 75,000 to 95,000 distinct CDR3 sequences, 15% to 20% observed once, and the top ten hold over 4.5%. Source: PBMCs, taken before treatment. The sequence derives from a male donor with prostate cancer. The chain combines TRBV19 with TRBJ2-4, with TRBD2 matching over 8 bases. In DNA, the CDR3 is TGTGCCAGTAGTATAGGAGAAGGCGGGAGGCCGGCCTTCCTAGCCAAAAACATTCAGTACTTC. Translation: CASSIGEGGRPAFLAKNIQYF.